These T cell receptor beta chains were read from a single sample in a study of graft-versus-host responses after intestinal transplantation. This table comes from immunoSEQ multiplex PCR, and its TCRdb copy is limited to in-frame clones, with some not included. In the table there are about 15,000 clones, about two fifths of which are singletons. This sample comprised alloreactive CD8+ T cells from a mixed lymphocyte reaction culture, obtained before intestinal transplant. These receptors were collected from a human patient who received an intestinal transplant. CDR3s leave out the opening cysteine and the closing phenylalanine or tryptophan. A D gene is named only where the DNA matches it firmly. The size field is filled for only some rows; it gives once, few, many or a size class.

>-|TRBD2|TRBJ2-2|TRBV2
ASSLPGTSGRANTGELF
>-|-|TRBJ2-1|TRBV5-6
ASSLGGVEQF
>once|-|TRBJ2-7|TRBV28
ASSWQATGHEQY
>-|-|TRBJ2-1|TRBV6-6
ASRLAVYNEQF
>few|-|TRBJ2-7|TRBV6-5
ASSYSNRVKSYEQY
>-|-|TRBJ2-1|TRBV6-5
ASSGLGDADEQF
>-|-|TRBJ2-1|TRBV13
ASSLAGVGYNEQF
>once|-|TRBJ2-2|TRBV27
ASSIRQGRGTGELF
>-|-|TRBJ1-1|TRBV10-1
ATHMDSLSEAF
>-|-|TRBJ1-1|TRBV4-2
ASSQAPGGTEAF
>few|-|TRBJ2-7|TRBV4-1
ASSQDSQGGSYEQY
>-|TRBD1|TRBJ1-1|TRBV27
ASSLSPDRVAEAF
>many|TRBD1|TRBJ1-2|TRBV6-9
ASSSLDRARGYT
>-|TRBD1|TRBJ2-7|TRBV10-1
ASSEQGFGEQY
>-|-|TRBJ1-4|TRBV6-6
ASSYSRRVVAKLF
>-|TRBD2|TRBJ2-1|TRBV7-9
ASSPSSGVYNEQF
>few|-|TRBJ2-7|TRBV4-2
ASSFQGTTLGYEQY
>-|-|TRBJ2-1|TRBV27
ASSFLGDSYNEQF
>-|-|TRBJ2-3|TRBV4-1
ASSQEGGAVDTQY
>-|-|TRBJ2-7|TRBV6-1
ASSEALGRGLHYDRLLEQY
>-|-|TRBJ2-7|TRBV9
ASSVDGSDYEQY
>few|-|TRBJ1-4|TRBV5-1
ASRWGHGISEKLF
>-|TRBD1|TRBJ2-7|TRBV5-4
ASSPGQISYEQY
>once|-|TRBJ1-1|TRBV4-1
ASSQDGRNTEAF
>few|-|TRBJ2-3|TRBV5-6
ASSQSWVTDTQY
>few|TRBD1|TRBJ1-1|TRBV5-1
ASSFQQGVNTEAF
>medium-sized|-|TRBJ1-1|TRBV19
ASSIGVGITEAF
>-|-|TRBJ2-7|TRBV2
ASSEAVGVPSRVPYEQY
>-|-|TRBJ1-1|TRBV27
ASRISAGYMNTEAF
>few|TRBD2|TRBJ2-7|TRBV5-4
ASSLAGTSGSEQY
>-|-|TRBJ1-5|TRBV27
ASSSGTLNQPQH
>few|-|TRBJ2-5|TRBV27
ASSLSAMPWETQY
>-|TRBD1|TRBJ2-5|TRBV9
ASSVGGGGETQY
>-|TRBD1|TRBJ2-7|TRBV13
ASSSSGTGYEQY
>-|-|TRBJ2-1|TRBV9
ASSTSYWRGTLSSYNEQF
>few|-|TRBJ1-1|TRBV7-8
ASSLHGEDTEAF
>medium-sized|-|TRBJ2-2|TRBV19
ASSIVPAPAGELF
>-|-|TRBJ2-7|TRBV6-1
ASSQPPSYEQY
>-|-|TRBJ1-5|TRBV15
ATSRGGDSNQPQH
>-|-|TRBJ2-7|TRBV4-1
ASSQNFVFYEQY
>-|-|TRBJ2-7|TRBV6-1
ASSDLSYEQY
>medium-sized|TRBD2|TRBJ2-3|TRBV27
ASSLASGIADTQY
>large|TRBD1|TRBJ1-1|TRBV19
ASSMGQGNTEAF
>-|-|TRBJ2-7|TRBV20-1
SARLGEQY
>-|-|TRBJ2-2|TRBV27
ASSYGAGGTGELF
>-|-|TRBJ2-7|TRBV4-1
ASSQVGGLPYEQY
>-|-|-|TRBV7-9
ASSPSPGVAVSYEQY
>few|TRBD1|TRBJ2-1|TRBV14
ASPSAGGIYNEQF